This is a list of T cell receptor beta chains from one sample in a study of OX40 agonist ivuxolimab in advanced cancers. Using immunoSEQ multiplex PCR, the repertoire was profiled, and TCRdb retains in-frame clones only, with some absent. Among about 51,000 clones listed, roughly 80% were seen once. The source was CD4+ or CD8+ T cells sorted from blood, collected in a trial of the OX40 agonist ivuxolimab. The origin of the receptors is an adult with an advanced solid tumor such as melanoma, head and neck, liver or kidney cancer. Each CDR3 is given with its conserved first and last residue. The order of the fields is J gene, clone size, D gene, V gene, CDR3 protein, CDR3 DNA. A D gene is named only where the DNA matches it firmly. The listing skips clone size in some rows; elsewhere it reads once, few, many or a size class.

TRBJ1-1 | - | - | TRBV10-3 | CAISERSTEAFF | TGTGCCATCAGTGAGCGTTCCACTGAAGCTTTCTTT
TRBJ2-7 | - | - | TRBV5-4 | CASSLFGSRGEQYF | TGTGCCAGCAGCTTGTTCGGGAGTCGGGGCGAGCAGTACTTC
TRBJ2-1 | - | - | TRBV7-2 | CASSSTSPLSEQFF | TGTGCCAGCAGCTCAACGTCGCCTCTGAGTGAGCAGTTCTTC
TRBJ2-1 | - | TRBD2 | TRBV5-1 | CASSLLAGEGNEQFF | TGCGCCAGCAGCTTACTAGCGGGAGAGGGGAATGAGCAGTTCTTC
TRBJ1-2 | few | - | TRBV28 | CASSLSGGFNYGYTF | TGTGCCAGCAGTTTATCGGGGGGATTTAACTATGGCTACACCTTC
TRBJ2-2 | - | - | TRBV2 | CASCRGDTRGTGELFF | TGTGCCAGTTGTAGGGGAGACACCCGTGGCACCGGGGAGCTGTTTTTT
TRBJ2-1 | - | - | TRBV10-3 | CAISPIYNEQFF | TGTGCCATCAGCCCCATTTACAATGAGCAGTTCTTC
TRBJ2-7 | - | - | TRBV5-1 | CASSLPQTYEQYF | TGCGCCAGCAGCTTACCACAAACCTACGAGCAGTACTTC
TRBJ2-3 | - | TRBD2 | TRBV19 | CATAASGGTDTQYF | TGTGCCACCGCCGCTAGCGGGGGCACAGATACGCAGTATTTT
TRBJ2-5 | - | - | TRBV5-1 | CASSLSGTRETQYF | TGCGCCAGCAGCTTGTCGGGTACGAGGGAGACCCAGTACTTC
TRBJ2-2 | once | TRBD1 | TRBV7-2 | CASSLDRGRITGELFF | TGTGCCAGCAGCTTAGACAGGGGGCGCATAACCGGGGAGCTGTTTTTT
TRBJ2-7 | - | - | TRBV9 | CASSVGPQGYEQYF | TGTGCCAGCAGCGTAGGACCCCAAGGCTACGAGCAGTACTTC
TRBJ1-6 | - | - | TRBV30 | CAWSGQARSPLHF | TGTGCCTGGAGTGGACAGGCGCGCTCACCCCTCCACTTT
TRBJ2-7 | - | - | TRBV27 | CASSLKFRVGASVEQYF | TGTGCCAGCAGTTTAAAATTTAGGGTTGGGGCTTCGGTCGAGCAGTACTTC
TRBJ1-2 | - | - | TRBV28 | CASSYGNYGYTF | TGTGCCAGCAGTTACGGGAACTATGGCTACACCTTC
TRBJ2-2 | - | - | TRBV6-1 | CASSEILRKRAGELFF | TGTGCCAGCAGTGAAATATTAAGGAAGCGGGCCGGGGAGCTGTTTTTT
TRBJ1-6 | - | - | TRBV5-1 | CASTLFPADSPLHF | TGCGCCAGCACCCTCTTCCCTGCGGATTCACCCCTCCACTTT
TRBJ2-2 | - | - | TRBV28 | CASSLILGGGELFF | TGTGCCAGCAGTTTAATATTAGGTGGCGGGGAGCTGTTTTTT
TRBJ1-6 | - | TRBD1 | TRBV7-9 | CASSSGQGRRGLHNSPLHF | TGTGCCAGCAGCTCGGGACAGGGGCGGAGGGGTTTACATAATTCACCCCTCCACTTT
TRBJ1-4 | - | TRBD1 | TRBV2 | CASSLSRGKLFF | TGTGCCAGCAGTCTCTCCAGGGGGAAACTGTTTTTT
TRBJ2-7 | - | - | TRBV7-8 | CASSLEARVEQYF | TGTGCCAGCAGCTTAGAGGCACGGGTCGAGCAGTACTTC
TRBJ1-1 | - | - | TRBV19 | CASSILGGSTEAFF | TGTGCCAGTAGTATTTTGGGGGGATCCACTGAAGCTTTCTTT
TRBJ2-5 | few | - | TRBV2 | CASSYQETQYF | TGTGCCAGCAGTTACCAAGAGACCCAGTACTTC
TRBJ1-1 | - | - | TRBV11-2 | CASSLGGRRDAEAFF | TGTGCCAGCAGCTTAGGAGGGCGCAGGGACGCTGAAGCTTTCTTT
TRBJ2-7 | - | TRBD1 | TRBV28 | CASTGTGTGLVGEYF | TGTGCCAGCACAGGGACCGGGACAGGTCTCGTCGGGGAGTACTTC
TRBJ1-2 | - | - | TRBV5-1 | CASSLSGAGYGYTF | TGCGCCAGCAGCTTGTCAGGCGCCGGCTATGGCTACACCTTC
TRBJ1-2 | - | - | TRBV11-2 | CASSLFRESGYTF | TGTGCCAGCAGCTTGTTCAGGGAAAGTGGCTACACCTTC
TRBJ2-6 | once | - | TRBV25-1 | CASSGAGANVLTF | TGTGCCAGCAGCGGAGCTGGGGCCAACGTCCTGACTTTC
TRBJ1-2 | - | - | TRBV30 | CAWSKVPRPYGYTF | TGTGCCTGGAGTAAGGTCCCAAGACCTTATGGCTACACCTTC
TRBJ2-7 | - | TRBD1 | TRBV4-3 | CASSPDRESAQYEQYF | TGCGCCAGCAGCCCCGACAGGGAATCGGCCCAATACGAGCAGTACTTC
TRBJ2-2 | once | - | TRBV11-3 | CASTERETGELFF | TGTGCCAGTACAGAACGAGAAACCGGGGAGCTGTTTTTT
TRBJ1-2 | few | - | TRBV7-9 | CATRVGSVYGYTF | TGTGCCACTCGAGTTGGATCGGTGTATGGCTACACCTTC
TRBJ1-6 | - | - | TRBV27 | CASDSCFF | TGTGCCAGCGACAGTTGCTTTTTT
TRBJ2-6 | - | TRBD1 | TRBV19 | CASSMGQVSGANVLTF | TGTGCCAGTAGTATGGGACAGGTCTCTGGGGCCAACGTCCTGACTTTC
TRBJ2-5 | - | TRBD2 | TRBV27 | CASSLLGSGREETQYF | TGTGCCAGCAGTTTATTGGGAAGCGGGAGGGAAGAGACCCAGTACTTC
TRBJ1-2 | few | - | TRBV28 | CASSKVQVDGYTF | TGTGCCAGCAGTAAGGTACAGGTTGATGGCTACACCTTC
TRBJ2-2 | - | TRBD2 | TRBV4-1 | CASSQPRGTSGALGTGELFF | TGCGCCAGCAGCCAACCCCGAGGGACTAGCGGGGCCCTGGGCACCGGGGAGCTGTTTTTT
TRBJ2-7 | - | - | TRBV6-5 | CASSLGGVPPPYEQYF | TGTGCCAGCAGTTTAGGAGGGGTGCCACCTCCCTACGAGCAGTACTTC
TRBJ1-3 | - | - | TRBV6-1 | CASSDWGFGNTIYF | TGTGCCAGCAGTGATTGGGGGTTCGGAAACACCATATATTTT
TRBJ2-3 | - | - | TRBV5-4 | CASSKNSAQSTDTQYF | TGTGCCAGCAGCAAAAACTCAGCTCAAAGCACAGATACGCAGTATTTT
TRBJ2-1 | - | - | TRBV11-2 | CASSSEGVPYNEQFF | TGTGCCAGCAGCTCCGAGGGGGTCCCCTACAATGAGCAGTTCTTC
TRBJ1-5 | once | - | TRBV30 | CAWSLTGRGGQHF | TGTGCCTGGAGTCTTACAGGCCGTGGGGGTCAGCATTTT
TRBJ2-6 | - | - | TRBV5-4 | CASSLPGRSGANVLTF | TGTGCCAGCAGCTTGCCAGGCCGTTCTGGGGCCAACGTCCTGACTTTC
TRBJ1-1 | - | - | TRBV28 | CASSLHGDTEAFF | TGTGCCAGCAGTTTACATGGGGACACTGAAGCTTTCTTT
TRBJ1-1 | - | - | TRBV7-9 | CASSPKGGGTEAFF | TGTGCCAGCAGCCCGAAGGGGGGGGGCACTGAAGCTTTCTTT
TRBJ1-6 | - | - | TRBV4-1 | CASSPEVPNNSPLHF | TGCGCCAGCAGCCCCGAGGTGCCCAATAATTCACCCCTCCACTTT
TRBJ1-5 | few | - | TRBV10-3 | CAIRRGVDQPQHF | TGTGCCATCCGACGGGGGGTTGATCAGCCCCAGCATTTT
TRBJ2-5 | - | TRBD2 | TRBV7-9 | CASSSLAVQETQYF | TGTGCCAGCAGCTCACTAGCGGTCCAAGAGACCCAGTACTTC
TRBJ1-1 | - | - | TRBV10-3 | CAISEVQGGTEAFF | TGTGCCATCAGTGAGGTGCAGGGCGGCACTGAAGCTTTCTTT
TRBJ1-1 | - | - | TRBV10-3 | CAIMGLNTEAFF | TGTGCCATCATGGGATTGAACACTGAAGCTTTCTTT
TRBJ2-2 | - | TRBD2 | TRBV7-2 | CASSYPGTSGSVSGELFF | TGTGCCAGCAGCTACCCCGGGACTAGCGGGAGCGTGAGCGGGGAGCTGTTTTTT
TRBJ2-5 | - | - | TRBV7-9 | CASSSGTKETQYF | TGTGCCAGCAGCTCCGGGACGAAGGAGACCCAGTACTTC
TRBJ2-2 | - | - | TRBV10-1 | CASSERGDPGELFF | TGCGCCAGCAGTGAGCGTGGGGACCCCGGGGAGCTGTTTTTT
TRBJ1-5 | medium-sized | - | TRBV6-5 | CASSPHRTVSQPQHF | TGTGCCAGCAGTCCCCATCGGACGGTATCTCAGCCCCAGCATTTT
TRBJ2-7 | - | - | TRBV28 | CASSLPGLRGEQYF | TGTGCCAGCAGTTTGCCAGGACTTAGGGGCGAGCAGTACTTC
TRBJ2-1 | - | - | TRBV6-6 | CASSYSLGGDEQFF | TGTGCCAGCAGTTACTCGCTCGGGGGCGATGAGCAGTTCTTC